The 17 T cell receptor beta chains presented below share a single source sample, sequenced in a study of T cells after yellow fever vaccination. From the 5' RACE reads, TCRdb called clonotypes with MiXCR, one entry per CDR3 protein. The data hold a few hundred thousand distinct CDR3 sequences, with about 17% observed a single time. The sample in question was PBMCs, obtained about 5 days after the first yellow fever vaccination. The source of these receptors is a young man who received the YFV17D yellow fever vaccine.

This rearrangement joins TRBV4-1 to TRBJ2-6, with 9 bases that match TRBD1. The ends lost 4 bases at V and 4 bases at J; junction bases unmatched: 8. In germline, CDR1 is MGHRA, CDR2 YSYEKL. The CDR3 consists of 17 residues. CDR3 in amino acids: CASSPPQGADGANVLTF. The CDR3 nucleotides read TGCGCCAGCAGCCCTCCACAGGGGGCGGACGGGGCCAACGTCCTGACTTTC.

This clonotype was seen repeatedly, ten times or more. The chain joins TRBV12-3 or TRBV12-4 to TRBJ2-5; a weak D match, TRBD2 (6 bases). This CDR3 has 13 amino acids. The germline V and J ends were trimmed by 7 bases and 7 bases, with 16 bases remaining between them. As DNA, the CDR3 is TGTGCCAGCACCAGGCGAGCGCGGGGGACCCAGTACTTC. Its translation is CASTRRARGTQYF.

This clonotype was counted a few times. The rearrangement joins TRBV6-5 to TRBJ1-5; D is uncertain. In germline, CDR1 is MNHEY, CDR2 SVGAGI. The ends were cut back, 4 bases at V and 6 bases at J, with 16 bases in the middle. CDR3 length: 15 amino acids. Here the CDR3 DNA reads TGTGCCAGCAGTTCCTCCGGCCCCCCGGGTCAGCCCCAGCATTTT. Its translation: CASSSSGPPGQPQHF.

This clonotype has only a few counts. The gene calls are TRBV27 and TRBJ1-1; no clear D gene. Trimming took 7 bases from V and 0 from J, leaving 12 bases between them. The CDR3 extends over 14 amino acids. Germline V gives CDR1 MNHEY, CDR2 SMNVEV (reference sequence). CDR3: CASTDGSLNTEAFF. The CDR3 nucleotides read TGTGCCAGCACCGACGGCAGTTTGAACACTGAAGCTTTCTTT.

This clonotype was counted only a few times. The chain has TRBV20-1 and TRBJ1-4; D not resolved. V dropped 6 bases and J dropped 0 bases, with 5 bases sitting between them. Germline CDR1 is DFQATT and CDR2 is SNEGSKA (reference sequence). There are 12 residues in the CDR3. CDR3: CSASTTNEKLFF. For the CDR3, the DNA is TGCAGTGCCAGTACAACTAATGAAAAACTGTTTTTT.

This clonotype has only a few counts. V and J are TRBV6-1 and TRBJ1-5; the match to TRBD1 covers 9 bases. This CDR3 region has 13 residues. In germline, CDR1 is MNHNS, CDR2 SASEGT. Unmatched junction bases numbered 4, after V lost 6 bases and J lost 7 bases. CDR3 sequence reads: CASRDRGQQPQHF. The CDR3 DNA sequence: TGTGCCAGCAGGGACAGGGGACAACAGCCCCAGCATTTT.

V is TRBV3-1 and J is TRBJ2-3; D unclear. The ends were cut back, 1 base at V and 6 bases at J, with 5 bases in the middle. The CDR3 is 12 amino acids. The germline gives CDR1 LGHDT, CDR2 YNNKEL (reference sequence). The CDR3 here is CASSQVVDTQYF. The CDR3 DNA sequence: TGTGCCAGCAGCCAAGTCGTGGATACGCAGTATTTT.

The sample holds many counts of this clonotype. The chain is built from TRBV7-2 and TRBJ2-1; D uncertain. Trimming shortened V by 1 base and J by 3 bases, and 10 bases separated the two germline ends. Germline V gene data show CDR1 as SGHTA and CDR2 as FQGNSA. This CDR3 is 15 amino acids long. Here the CDR3 DNA reads TGTGCCAGCAGCTTAGACGGTGGTTTCTACAATGAGCAGTTCTTC. The encoded protein is CASSLDGGFYNEQFF. Full variable domain (outside the CDR3, taken from reference TRBV7-2 and TRBJ2-1): GAGVSQSPSNKVTEKGKDVELRCDPISGHTALYWYRQSLGQGLEFLIYFQGNSAPDKSGLPSDRFSAERTGGSVSTLTIQRTQQEDSAVYLCASSLDGGFYNEQFFGPGTRLTVL.

This clonotype turned up a few times. The J gene is TRBJ2-6, the V gene TRBV5-1, with D unresolved. Trimming stripped 7 bases from V and 1 base from J, with 18 bases between. The germline V gene has CDR1 SGHRS and CDR2 YFSETQ. The CDR3 sequence is 17 residues long. CDR3 sequence reads: CASSLGWSSSGANVLTF. DNA of the CDR3: TGCGCCAGCTCGTTGGGTTGGTCAAGTTCTGGGGCCAACGTCCTGACTTTC.

This chain connects TRBV28 to TRBJ1-5; a weak D match, TRBD1 (6 bases). Trimming cost V 8 bases and J 2 bases, with 13 bases left between them. Looked up from germline, CDR1 is MDHEN and CDR2 is SYDVKM. The CDR3 consists of 14 residues. The CDR3 is CASYQGLGNQPQHF. The CDR3 region has the DNA TGTGCCAGCTACCAGGGGTTAGGCAATCAGCCCCAGCATTTT.

This clonotype was detected many times. The rearrangement joins TRBV12-3 or TRBV12-4 to TRBJ2-3; D is unresolved. The CDR3 is made up of 15 amino acids. Trimming removed 6 bases from V and 4 bases from J, with 17 bases in between. CDR3 DNA: TGTGCCAGCAGCCCTCTTGGGGTCCCGTCAGATACGCAGTATTTT. Residues: CASSPLGVPSDTQYF.

This chain uses TRBV12-3 or TRBV12-4 with TRBJ1-1; no definite D call. V was cut by 7 bases and J by 8 bases, with 20 bases left in between. This CDR3 is built from 14 residues. The DNA of the CDR3 is TGTGCCAGCAAAGAGGGAATCCTGTATGAGGAAGCTTTCTTT. This encodes CASKEGILYEEAFF.

This clonotype was recorded many times. One end of the junction fails to match germline, which may point to a read error. V usage is TRBV4-1 and J usage is TRBJ1-1; D unclear. The CDR3 loop spans 13 amino acids. CDR1 MGHRA and CDR2 YSYEKL come from the germline V gene. CDR3 sequence (DNA): TGTGCCAGCTCACCACCGGTGAACACTGAAGCTTTCTTT. It yields the protein CASSPPVNTEAFF.

V usage is TRBV20-1 and J usage is TRBJ2-1; 11 bases are shared with TRBD2. The CDR3 totals 17 residues. V lost 0 bases to trimming and J lost 5 bases; unmatched junction nucleotides: 9. Germline CDR1 and CDR2: DFQATT and SNEGSKA (reference sequence). The CDR3 nucleotides read TGCAGTGCTAGAGACCGCCCTTTAGCGGGGGGGGACAATGAGCAGTTCTTC. It codes for CSARDRPLAGGDNEQFF.

This clonotype came up a few times. The chain combines TRBV28 with TRBJ1-4; TRBD1 is a possible D gene (5 bases). From germline, CDR1 is MDHEN and CDR2 SYDVKM. The CDR3 is 14 residues long. The V and J ends lost 5 bases and 10 bases respectively, with 17 bases between them. CDR3 amino acids: CASSTGTGVPKLFF. For the CDR3, the DNA is TGTGCCAGCAGTACCGGGACTGGAGTCCCAAAACTGTTTTTT.

The CDR3 protein is CASSFPSGYGYTF. DNA for the CDR3: TGTGCCAGCAGTTTCCCGTCGGGGTATGGCTACACCTTC. The chain employs TRBV12-3 or TRBV12-4 and TRBJ1-2; D not resolved. The CDR3 totals 13 residues. V was trimmed by 3 bases and J by 5 bases, leaving 10 bases between them.

The V call is TRBV5-5, the J call TRBJ1-2; TRBD1 aligns across 8 bases. After removal of 5 bases from V and 8 bases from J, the junction contained 17 bases not matched to a gene. Germline assignment: CDR1 SGHKS and CDR2 YYEKEE (reference sequence). This CDR3 region has 16 residues. CDR3 protein: CASSSPVDRGSLGYTF. The CDR3 DNA sequence: TGTGCCAGCAGTTCCCCCGTTGACAGGGGTTCTTTAGGCTACACCTTC.